A selection of T cell receptor beta chains follows, all from one sample in a study of shared clonotypes between healthy human individuals. The protocol was immunoSEQ multiplex PCR, while the TCRdb copy is restricted to in-frame clones and leaves out a portion. The table lists approximately 470,000 clones, roughly 80% of them singletons, with 12% in the top ten. The sequencing input was PBMCs. The receptors derive from a woman aged 40 to 55 in good health. Some clones in this sample may be carry-over from other donors' samples. The CDR3 runs from the conserved cysteine through the conserved F or W. D genes are given only for firm matches. For some rows the clone size is stated as once, few or many, or as a class when expanded; others skip it.

D gene,clone size,V gene,J gene,CDR3 protein,CDR3 DNA
TRBD2,-,TRBV5-4,TRBJ2-7,CASSQTSGSYEQYF,TGTGCCAGCAGCCAGACTAGCGGTTCCTACGAGCAGTACTTC
TRBD1,-,TRBV6-1,TRBJ1-1,CASSLDRDTEAFF,TGTGCCAGCAGTCTGGACAGGGACACTGAAGCTTTCTTT
-,-,TRBV6-1,TRBJ2-5,CASSEGPTEETQYF,TGTGCCAGCAGTGAGGGGCCGACCGAAGAGACCCAGTACTTC
-,-,TRBV5-1,TRBJ1-4,CASSTSGTSTNEKLFF,TGCGCCAGCTCCACATCCGGGACCTCAACTAATGAAAAACTGTTTTTT
-,-,TRBV7-6,TRBJ2-1,CASSLGLGVEQFF,TGTGCCAGCAGCTTGGGACTGGGTGTTGAGCAGTTCTTC
TRBD1,-,TRBV2,TRBJ2-2,CASSELYRGPGDTGELFF,TGTGCCAGCAGTGAGTTGTACAGGGGGCCCGGGGACACCGGGGAGCTGTTTTTT
TRBD2,-,TRBV29-1,TRBJ2-7,CSVEASGSSYEQYF,TGCAGCGTTGAAGCTAGCGGTAGCTCCTACGAGCAGTACTTC
-,-,TRBV7-2,TRBJ2-1,CASSLGPGTPRGGLF,TGTGCCAGCAGCTTAGGACCCGGGACTCCCCGTGGAGGGCTCTTC
-,once,TRBV15,TRBJ1-5,CATSRDRGSGQPQHF,TGTGCCACCAGCAGAGATCGGGGGTCTGGTCAGCCCCAGCATTTT
-,-,TRBV7-9,TRBJ2-2,CASSDIRAGTGELFF,TGTGCCAGCAGCGATATTAGGGCAGGGACCGGGGAGCTGTTTTTT
TRBD2,-,TRBV28,TRBJ2-2,CASSLAGTSGTGELFF,TGTGCCAGCAGTTTGGCCGGGACTAGCGGTACCGGGGAGCTGTTTTTT
TRBD1,-,TRBV6-1,TRBJ2-1,CASSGQGAADEQFF,TGTGCCAGCAGCGGACAGGGGGCAGCAGATGAGCAGTTCTTC
TRBD2,-,TRBV29-1,TRBJ2-1,CSVEDALAGATEQFF,TGCAGCGTTGAAGATGCACTAGCGGGGGCCACCGAGCAGTTCTTC
-,-,TRBV5-1,TRBJ2-7,CASSLGAREYEQYF,TGCGCCAGCAGCTTGGGGGCCAGGGAGTACGAGCAGTACTTC
TRBD1,-,TRBV6-1,TRBJ2-7,CASRPDRDRYEQYF,TGTGCCAGCAGACCGGACAGGGACAGATACGAGCAGTACTTC
-,-,TRBV28,TRBJ1-3,CASSAPSSGNTIYF,TGTGCCAGCAGTGCGCCTAGCTCTGGAAACACCATATATTTT
TRBD2,-,TRBV5-1,TRBJ2-7,CASSHGTSGRVPSYEQYF,TGCGCCAGCAGCCACGGGACTAGCGGGAGAGTCCCCTCCTACGAGCAGTACTTC
-,few,TRBV10-3,TRBJ2-1,CAISYGASYNEQFF,TGTGCCATCAGTTACGGGGCCTCCTACAATGAGCAGTTCTTC
-,-,TRBV6-5,TRBJ2-1,CASSYGGYNEQFF,TGTGCCAGCAGTTACGGCGGCTACAATGAGCAGTTCTTC
-,-,TRBV29-1,TRBJ2-5,CSVDAGTTLGETQYF,TGCAGCGTTGATGCCGGGACGACCCTAGGGGAGACCCAGTACTTC
TRBD2,few,TRBV28,TRBJ2-2,CASVSLAGGTGELFF,TGTGCCAGCGTATCCCTAGCGGGAGGAACCGGGGAGCTGTTTTTT
-,-,TRBV9,TRBJ2-1,CASSVIGNNEQFF,TGTGCCAGCAGCGTAATTGGTAACAATGAGCAGTTCTTC
-,-,TRBV4-1,TRBJ2-1,CASSQGPGSAEQFF,TGCGCCAGCAGCCAAGGCCCGGGGTCCGCTGAGCAGTTCTTC
-,few,TRBV5-1,TRBJ1-2,CASSGDTPGAGGYTF,TGCGCCAGCAGCGGGGACACCCCCGGGGCAGGTGGCTACACCTTC
-,-,TRBV19,TRBJ1-2,CASSSPGRVRYGYTF,TGTGCCAGTAGTTCTCCCGGCAGGGTACGGTATGGCTACACCTTC
TRBD2,-,TRBV19,TRBJ2-7,CASSTLKGTSGSPFYEQYF,TGTGCCAGTAGTACCCTGAAAGGGACTAGCGGGAGTCCGTTCTACGAGCAGTACTTC
-,-,TRBV5-4,TRBJ2-5,CASSLGGRTQETQYF,TGTGCCAGCAGCTTGGGGGGCAGGACACAAGAGACCCAGTACTTC
-,-,TRBV28,TRBJ2-1,CASTPRSIRRYNEQFF,TGTGCCAGCACCCCCCGGTCCATCCGCCGGTACAATGAGCAGTTCTTC
TRBD2,-,TRBV4-3,TRBJ2-2,CASSRTSATGELFF,TGCGCCAGCAGCCGGACTAGCGCCACCGGGGAGCTGTTTTTT
-,-,TRBV5-6,TRBJ1-1,CASSFSWDTEAFF,TGTGCCAGCAGCTTTTCATGGGACACTGAAGCTTTCTTT
TRBD2,-,TRBV7-7,TRBJ2-2,CASSSGTSGRAARDGELFF,TGTGCCAGCAGCTCCGGGACTAGCGGGAGGGCCGCGAGGGACGGGGAGCTGTTTTTT
TRBD2,-,TRBV7-3,TRBJ2-7,CARGTSGKPYEQYF,TGTGCCAGAGGGACTAGCGGAAAACCCTACGAGCAGTACTTC
TRBD1,-,TRBV11-2,TRBJ2-5,CASSLDLGTGVETQYF,TGTGCCAGCAGCTTAGATCTCGGGACAGGGGTTGAGACCCAGTACTTC
-,-,TRBV6-6,TRBJ1-1,CASLQGNTEAFF,TGTGCCAGCCTCCAGGGGAACACTGAAGCTTTCTTT
-,-,TRBV2,TRBJ2-1,CASSVDLGALNEQFF,TGTGCCAGCAGTGTGGACCTCGGGGCCTTGAATGAGCAGTTCTTC
-,-,TRBV28,TRBJ1-2,CASWGRYGYTF,TGTGCCAGCTGGGGGCGCTATGGCTACACCTTC
TRBD2,few,TRBV7-9,TRBJ2-3,CASSPGGLAGVRDTQYF,TGTGCCAGCAGCCCCGGGGGACTAGCGGGAGTAAGAGATACGCAGTATTTT
TRBD1,-,TRBV7-9,TRBJ2-4,CASSPRGIDIQYF,TGTGCCAGCAGCCCCAGGGGGATCGACATTCAGTACTTC
TRBD2,-,TRBV5-4,TRBJ2-7,CASSRDYSSYEQYF,TGTGCCAGCAGCCGGGACTACAGCTCCTACGAGCAGTACTTC
TRBD2,-,TRBV7-2,TRBJ2-1,CASSHSGRDYNEQFF,TGTGCCAGCAGCCATAGCGGGAGGGACTACAATGAGCAGTTCTTC
-,many,TRBV5-4,TRBJ2-3,CASSLRAADTQYF,TGTGCCAGCAGCTTAAGGGCGGCAGATACGCAGTATTTT
-,-,TRBV6-6,TRBJ2-1,CASSPPSSHEQFF,TGTGCCAGCAGTCCGCCTTCTAGTCATGAGCAGTTCTTC
TRBD2,once,TRBV11-2,TRBJ2-1,CASSLVVGRGRSLAEQFF,TGTGCCAGCAGCTTAGTGGTTGGCCGCGGGAGATCCCTCGCTGAGCAGTTCTTC